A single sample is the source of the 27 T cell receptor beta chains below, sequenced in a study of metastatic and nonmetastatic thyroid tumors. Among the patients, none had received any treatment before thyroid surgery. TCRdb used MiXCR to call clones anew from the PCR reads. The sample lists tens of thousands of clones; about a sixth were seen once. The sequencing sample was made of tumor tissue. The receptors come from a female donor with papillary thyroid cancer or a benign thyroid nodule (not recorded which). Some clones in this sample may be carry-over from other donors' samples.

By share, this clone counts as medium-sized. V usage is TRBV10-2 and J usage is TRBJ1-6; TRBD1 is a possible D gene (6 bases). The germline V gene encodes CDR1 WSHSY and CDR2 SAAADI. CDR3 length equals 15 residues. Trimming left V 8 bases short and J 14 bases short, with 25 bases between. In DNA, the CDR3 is TGCGCCAGCTGGCCCGGGCCAGGTGGGGGCTCGGCCCTCCACTTT. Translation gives CASWPGPGGGSALHF.

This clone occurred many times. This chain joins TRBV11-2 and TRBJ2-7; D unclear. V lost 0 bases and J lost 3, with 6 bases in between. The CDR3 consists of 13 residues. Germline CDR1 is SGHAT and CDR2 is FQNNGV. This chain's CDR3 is CASSLEVLYEQYF. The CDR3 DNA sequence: TGTGCCAGCAGCTTAGAGGTACTCTACGAGCAGTACTTC.

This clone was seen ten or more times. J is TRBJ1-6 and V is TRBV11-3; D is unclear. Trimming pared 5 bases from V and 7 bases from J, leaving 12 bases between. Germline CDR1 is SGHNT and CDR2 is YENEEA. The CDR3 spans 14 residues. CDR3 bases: TGTGCCAGCAGCGATTCAGTGGGGAATTCACCCCTCCACTTT. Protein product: CASSDSVGNSPLHF.

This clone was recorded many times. The CDR3 reads CASSLQGSGELFF. Here the CDR3 DNA reads TGTGCCAGTAGTCTACAGGGGTCCGGGGAGCTGTTTTTT. This chain joins TRBV19 and TRBJ2-2, with 7 bases identical to TRBD1. This CDR3 has 13 residues. The germline CDR1 and CDR2 sequences are LNHDA and SQIVND (reference sequence). V lost 5 bases to trimming and J lost 6 bases; unmatched junction nucleotides: 3. The entire variable domain, with the rest obtained from reference TRBV19 and TRBJ2-2, is as follows: DGGITQSPKYLFRKEGQNVTLSCEQNLNHDAMYWYRQDPGQGLRLIYYSQIVNDFQKGDIAEGYSVSREKKESFPLTVTSAQKNPTAFYLCASSLQGSGELFFGEGSRLTVL.

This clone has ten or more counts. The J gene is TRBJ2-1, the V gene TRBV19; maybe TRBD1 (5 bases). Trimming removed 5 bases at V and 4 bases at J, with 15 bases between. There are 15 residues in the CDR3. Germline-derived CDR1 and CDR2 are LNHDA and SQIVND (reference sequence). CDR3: CASSVGQLTYNEQFF. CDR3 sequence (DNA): TGTGCCAGTAGTGTCGGACAATTAACATACAATGAGCAGTTCTTC.

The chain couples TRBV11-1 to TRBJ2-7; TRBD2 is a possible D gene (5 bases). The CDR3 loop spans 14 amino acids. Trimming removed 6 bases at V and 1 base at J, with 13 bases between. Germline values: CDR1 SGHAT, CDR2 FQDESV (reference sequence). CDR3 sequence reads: CASSYLSGSYEQYF. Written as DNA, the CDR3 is TGTGCCAGCAGTTATCTATCGGGGTCCTACGAGCAGTACTTC.

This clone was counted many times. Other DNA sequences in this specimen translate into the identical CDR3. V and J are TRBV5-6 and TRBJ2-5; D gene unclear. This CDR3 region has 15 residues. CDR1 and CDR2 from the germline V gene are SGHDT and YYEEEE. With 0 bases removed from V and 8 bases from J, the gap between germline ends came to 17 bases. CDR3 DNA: TGTGCCAGCAGCTTGGACCCTGATTTGCGGTCAACCCAGTACTTC. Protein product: CASSLDPDLRSTQYF.

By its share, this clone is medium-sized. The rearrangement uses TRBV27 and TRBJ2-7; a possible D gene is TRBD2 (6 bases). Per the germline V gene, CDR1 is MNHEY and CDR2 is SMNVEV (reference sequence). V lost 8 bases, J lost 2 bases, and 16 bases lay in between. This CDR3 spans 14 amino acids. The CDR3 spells CASSMAGKTYEQYF. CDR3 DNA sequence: TGTGCCAGCTCGATGGCGGGAAAAACCTACGAGCAGTACTTC.

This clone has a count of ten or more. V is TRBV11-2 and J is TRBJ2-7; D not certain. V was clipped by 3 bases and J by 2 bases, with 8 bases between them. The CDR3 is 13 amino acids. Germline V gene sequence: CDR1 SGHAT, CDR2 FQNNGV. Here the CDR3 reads CASSLADTYEQYF. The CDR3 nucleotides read TGTGCCAGCAGCTTGGCGGATACCTACGAGCAGTACTTC. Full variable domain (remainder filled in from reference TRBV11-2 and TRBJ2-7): EAGVAQSPRYKIIEKRQSVAFWCNPISGHATLYWYQQILGQGPKLLIQFQNNGVVDDSQLPKDRFSAERLKGVDSTLKIQPAKLEDSAVYLCASSLADTYEQYFGPGTRLTVT.

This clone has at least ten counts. The CDR3 loop reads CASSVLGGRDTQYF. The CDR3 DNA follows: TGTGCCAGCAGCGTACTCGGCGGGAGGGATACGCAGTATTTT. The J gene is TRBJ2-3, the V gene TRBV9; 8 bases fit TRBD2. Germline V gene lookup returns CDR1 SGDLS and CDR2 YYNGEE. CDR3 size: 14 residues. V dropped 1 base and J dropped 6; count of bases not matched to a gene: 4.

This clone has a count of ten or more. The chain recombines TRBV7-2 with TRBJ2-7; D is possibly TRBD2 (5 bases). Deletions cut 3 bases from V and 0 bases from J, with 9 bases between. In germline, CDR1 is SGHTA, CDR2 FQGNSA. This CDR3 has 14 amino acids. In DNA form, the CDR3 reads TGTGCCAGCAGCTTGTCCGGGGTCTCCTACGAGCAGTACTTC. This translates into CASSLSGVSYEQYF.

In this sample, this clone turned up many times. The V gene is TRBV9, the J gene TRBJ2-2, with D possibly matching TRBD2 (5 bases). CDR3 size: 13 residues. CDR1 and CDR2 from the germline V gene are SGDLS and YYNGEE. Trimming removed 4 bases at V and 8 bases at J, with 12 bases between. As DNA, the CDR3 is TGTGCCAGCAGCAAACCGACGGGGGGGGAGCTGTTTTTT. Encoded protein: CASSKPTGGELFF.

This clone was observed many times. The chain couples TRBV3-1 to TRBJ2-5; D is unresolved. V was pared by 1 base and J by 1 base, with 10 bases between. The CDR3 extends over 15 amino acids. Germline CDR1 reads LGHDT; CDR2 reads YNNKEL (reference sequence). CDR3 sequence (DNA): TGTGCCAGCAGCCAAGTAGGGCAGATCCAAGAGACCCAGTACTTC. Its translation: CASSQVGQIQETQYF.

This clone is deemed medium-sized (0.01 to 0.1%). The CDR3 DNA reads as TGCAGCGTTTCGACAGGGCAGACTAACTATGGCTACACCTTC. It codes for CSVSTGQTNYGYTF. V and J are TRBV29-1 and TRBJ1-2; 7 bases are a match to TRBD1. J lost 0 bases, V lost 5 bases, and 6 bases had no gene match. This CDR3 contains 14 residues. Germline assignment: CDR1 SQVTM and CDR2 ANQGSEA.

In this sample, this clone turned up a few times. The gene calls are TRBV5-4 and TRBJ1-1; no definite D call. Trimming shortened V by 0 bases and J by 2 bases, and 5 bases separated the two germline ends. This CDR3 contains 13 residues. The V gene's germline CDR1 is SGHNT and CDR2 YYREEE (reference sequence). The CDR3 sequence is CASSLAGNTEAFF. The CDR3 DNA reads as TGTGCCAGCAGCTTGGCCGGAAACACTGAAGCTTTCTTT.

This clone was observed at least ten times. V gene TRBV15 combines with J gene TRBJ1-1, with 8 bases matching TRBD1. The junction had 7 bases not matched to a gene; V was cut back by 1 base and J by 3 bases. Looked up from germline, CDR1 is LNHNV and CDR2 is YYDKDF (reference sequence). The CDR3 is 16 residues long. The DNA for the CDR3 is TGTGCCACCAGCAGAGGATGGACAGGGAGCGACACTGAAGCTTTCTTT. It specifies CATSRGWTGSDTEAFF.

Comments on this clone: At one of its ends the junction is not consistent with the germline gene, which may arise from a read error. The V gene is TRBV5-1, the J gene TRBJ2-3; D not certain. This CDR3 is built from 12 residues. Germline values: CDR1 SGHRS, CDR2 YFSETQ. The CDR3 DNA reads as TGTGCCAGCATGGGTAGCACAGATACGCAGTATTTT. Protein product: CASMGSTDTQYF.

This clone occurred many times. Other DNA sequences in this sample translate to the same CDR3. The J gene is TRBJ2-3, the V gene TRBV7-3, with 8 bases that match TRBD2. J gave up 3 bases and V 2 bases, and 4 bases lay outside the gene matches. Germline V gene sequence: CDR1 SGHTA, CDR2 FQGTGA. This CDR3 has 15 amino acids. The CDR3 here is CASSLSGTSTDTQYF. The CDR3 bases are TGTGCCAGCAGCTTATCCGGGACTAGTACAGATACGCAGTATTTT.

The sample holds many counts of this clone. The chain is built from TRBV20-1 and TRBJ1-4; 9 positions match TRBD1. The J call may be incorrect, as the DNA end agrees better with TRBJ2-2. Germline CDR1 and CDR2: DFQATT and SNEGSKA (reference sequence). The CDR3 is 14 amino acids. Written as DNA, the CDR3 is TGCAGTGCTAGAGCGAGGACAGGGGTAGAGGAGCTGTTTTTT. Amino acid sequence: CSARARTGVEELFF.

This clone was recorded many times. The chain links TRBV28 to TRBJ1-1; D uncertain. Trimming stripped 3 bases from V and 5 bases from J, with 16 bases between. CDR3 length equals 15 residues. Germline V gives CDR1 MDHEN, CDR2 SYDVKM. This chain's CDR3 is CASSLGGPAWTEAFF. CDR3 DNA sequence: TGTGCCAGCAGTTTGGGTGGGCCAGCTTGGACTGAAGCTTTCTTT.

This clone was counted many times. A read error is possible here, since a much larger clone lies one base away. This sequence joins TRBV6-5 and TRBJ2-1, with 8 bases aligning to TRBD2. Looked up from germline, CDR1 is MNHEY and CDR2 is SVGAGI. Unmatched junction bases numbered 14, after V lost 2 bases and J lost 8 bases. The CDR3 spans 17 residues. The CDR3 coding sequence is TGTGCCAGCAGTTACGGCTATAGCGGGATAGGGTACGATGAGCAGTTCTTC. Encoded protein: CASSYGYSGIGYDEQFF.

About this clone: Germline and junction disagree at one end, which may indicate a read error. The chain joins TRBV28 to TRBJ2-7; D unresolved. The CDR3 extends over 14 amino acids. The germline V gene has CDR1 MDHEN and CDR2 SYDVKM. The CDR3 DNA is TGTGCCAACAGTTTGGTCGGTGGATCCTACGAGCAGTACTTC. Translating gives CANSLVGGSYEQYF.

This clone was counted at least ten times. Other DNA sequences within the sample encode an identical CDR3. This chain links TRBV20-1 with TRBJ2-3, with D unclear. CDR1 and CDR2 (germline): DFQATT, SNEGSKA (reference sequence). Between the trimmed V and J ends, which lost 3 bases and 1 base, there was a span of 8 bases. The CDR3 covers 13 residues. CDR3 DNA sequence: TGCAGTGCTAGGTCAGCAGGCACAGATACGCAGTATTTT. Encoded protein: CSARSAGTDTQYF.

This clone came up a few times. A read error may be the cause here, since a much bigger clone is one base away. The CDR3 spells CASSMPGHNGADTQYF. CDR3 sequence (DNA): TGCGCCAGCAGTATGCCCGGACACAACGGGGCAGATACGCAGTATTTT. The genes are TRBV10-2 and TRBJ2-3, with D perhaps being TRBD1 or TRBD2 (5 bases each). V was shortened by 5 bases and J by 4 bases, with 19 bases between the two germline ends. CDR1 and CDR2 (germline): WSHSY, SAAADI. The CDR3 spans 16 residues.

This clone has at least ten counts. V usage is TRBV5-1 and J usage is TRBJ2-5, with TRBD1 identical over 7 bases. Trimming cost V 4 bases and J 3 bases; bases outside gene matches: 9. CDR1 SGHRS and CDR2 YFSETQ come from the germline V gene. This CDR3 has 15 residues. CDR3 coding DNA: TGCGCCAGCAGCACCCCACGGGACAGTAAAGAGACCCAGTACTTC. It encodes CASSTPRDSKETQYF.

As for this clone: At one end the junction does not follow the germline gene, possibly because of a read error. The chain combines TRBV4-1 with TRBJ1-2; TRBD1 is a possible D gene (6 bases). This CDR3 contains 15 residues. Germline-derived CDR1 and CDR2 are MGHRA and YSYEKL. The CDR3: CASSLMSQGIYVYTF. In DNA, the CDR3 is TGCGCCAGCAGCCTTATGAGTCAGGGGATCTATGTCTACACCTTC.

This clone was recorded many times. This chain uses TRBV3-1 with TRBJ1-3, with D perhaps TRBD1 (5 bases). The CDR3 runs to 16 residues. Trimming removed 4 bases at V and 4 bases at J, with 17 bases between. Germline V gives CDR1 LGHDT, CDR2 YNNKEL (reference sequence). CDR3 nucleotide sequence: TGTGCCAGCAGCCCCTACAGCAGGGTGGCCGGAAACACCATATATTTT. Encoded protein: CASSPYSRVAGNTIYF.